The TCR beta chain under discussion was sequenced for a study of T cell clones after liver transplantation. About the study: A pre-transplant mixed lymphocyte reaction with TCRbeta sequencing defined graft-donor-reactive clones followed in post-transplant blood. Third-party-reactive TCRbeta sequences from pre-transplant mixed lymphocyte reactions served as antigen-independent comparators. Tolerant meant at least one year fully off immunosuppression without liver enzymes above twice normal. Findings of the study overall: Compared with third party-reactive sequences, donor-reactive ones declined more, independent of withdrawal success.

Notes on this clone: Its antigen is not identified.

TCRdb's table, derived via immunoSEQ multiplex PCR, lists solely in-frame clones and lacks some. Of under 85,000 clones listed, approximately 80% are singletons. The CDR3 sequence is 16 residues long. In germline, CDR1 is SGHRS, CDR2 YFSETQ. Trimming shortened V by 0 bases and J by 2 bases, and 11 bases separated the two germline ends. The sequence was obtained from a human patient who received a liver transplant. Part of the T cells may come from the graft donor. The material sequenced was CD4+ T cells from blood, taken 12 months after liver transplant. The chain joins TRBV5-1 to TRBJ2-2; no reliable D call. CDR3 in DNA: TGCGCCAGCAGCTTGGAACAGCCCCGAAACACCGGGGAGCTGTTTTTT. Residues: CASSLEQPRNTGELFF.